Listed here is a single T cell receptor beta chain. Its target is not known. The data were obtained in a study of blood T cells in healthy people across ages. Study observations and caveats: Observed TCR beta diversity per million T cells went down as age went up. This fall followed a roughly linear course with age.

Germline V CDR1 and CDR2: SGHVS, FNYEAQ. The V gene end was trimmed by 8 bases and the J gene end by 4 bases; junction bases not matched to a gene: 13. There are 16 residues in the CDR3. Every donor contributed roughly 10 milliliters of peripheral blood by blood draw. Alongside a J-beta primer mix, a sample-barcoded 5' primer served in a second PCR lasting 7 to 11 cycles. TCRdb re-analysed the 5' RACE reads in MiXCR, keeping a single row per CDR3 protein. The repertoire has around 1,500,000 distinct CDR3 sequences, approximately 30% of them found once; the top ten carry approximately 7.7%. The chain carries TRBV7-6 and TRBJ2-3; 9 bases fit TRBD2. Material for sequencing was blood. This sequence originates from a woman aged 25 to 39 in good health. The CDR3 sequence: CASGPEVAGGADTQYF. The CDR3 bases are TGTGCCAGCGGCCCAGAGGTTGCGGGAGGGGCAGATACGCAGTATTTT.